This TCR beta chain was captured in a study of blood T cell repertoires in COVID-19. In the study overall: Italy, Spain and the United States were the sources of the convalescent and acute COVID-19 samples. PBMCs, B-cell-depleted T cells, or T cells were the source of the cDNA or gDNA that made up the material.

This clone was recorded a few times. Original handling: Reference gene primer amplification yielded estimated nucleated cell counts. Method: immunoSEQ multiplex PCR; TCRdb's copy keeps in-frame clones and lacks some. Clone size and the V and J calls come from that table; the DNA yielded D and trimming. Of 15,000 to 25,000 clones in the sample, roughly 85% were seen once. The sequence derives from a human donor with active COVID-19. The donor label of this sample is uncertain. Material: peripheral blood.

Written as DNA, the CDR3 is TGTGCCAGTAGGGGGGACAGGAGGGGCGAGCAGTACTTC. Translating gives CASRGDRRGEQYF. This chain uses TRBV19 with TRBJ2-7, with 8 bases matching TRBD1. The CDR3 is made up of 13 amino acids. CDR1 and CDR2 (germline): LNHDA, SQIVND (reference sequence). V gave up 6 bases and J gave up 6 bases; unmatched junction bases: 7.